The present T cell receptor beta chain was sequenced within a study of tumor-infiltrating lymphocytes in oesophageal squamous cell carcinoma. Germline loops: CDR1 MNHNS, CDR2 SASEGT. The CDR3 has 19 residues. Losses at the gene ends were 7 bases for V and 4 bases for J; bases not matched to a gene: 17. TCRdb redid the calling of the PCR reads with MiXCR, one entry per CDR3 protein. The data hold 15,000 to 25,000 distinct CDR3 sequences, with roughly 41% observed a single time. This clonotype was observed a handful of times. The receptor was isolated from a male donor with esophageal squamous cell carcinoma. Sequenced input: normal esophageal tissue next to the tumor. The genes are TRBV6-1 and TRBJ2-3, with 13 bases aligning to TRBD2. Here the CDR3 DNA reads TGTGCCAGCACACCCACCCTGCGCCAACTAGCGGGAGGGCCAGATACGCAGTATTTT. Translating gives CASTPTLRQLAGGPDTQYF.